The sequence of this TCR beta chain was determined in a study of technical replicates of blood from a handful of donors (dated by TCRdb to the late 2010s). Turning to this clone: Its antigen specificity is not known. Base qualities were left out, and no much larger clone turns up one base away.

V has 8 bases trimmed and J has 0 bases trimmed; junction bases matching no gene number 1. The germline V gene specifies MDHEN as CDR1 and SYDVKM as CDR2. The CDR3, cysteine through phenylalanine, is 13 amino acids long. Just CDR3 DNA is preserved here, 39 bases in frame from base 1. The library was produced with the immunoSEQ multiplex PCR assay. TCRdb holds this immuneACCESS table with in-frame rearrangements only. Some clones are missing; in checked studies, unresolved V genes explain under half, and the rest has no known cause. The sample table lists about 70,000 clones, just under 95% of them with a count of one. The top ten hold roughly 0.41% of the sample.

Sequencing was done on a sample of T cells isolated from PBMCs. The receptor chain draws on TRBV28 and TRBJ2-7; 10 bases in the junction line up with TRBD2. This TCR was recovered from a human donor in good health. The CDR3 corresponds to CASASGSSYEQYF. The DNA reads as follows: TGTGCCAGCGCTAGCGGGAGCTCCTACGAGCAGTACTTC.